This TCR beta chain was sequenced in a study of cytomegalovirus exposure and HLA in healthy donors listed by TCRdb under 2017. Concerning the study at large: In an earlier analysis of around 540 of the donors, about 270 Gb of sequence data and some 120 million unique TCR beta sequences from approximately 180 million T cells were reported. In a later analysis, previously published TCR beta repertoires from 500 to 750 donors were re-analyzed and high-resolution HLA genotyping was added so that TCR occurrence patterns could be studied. Approximately 310 gigabases of sequencing data and approximately 80 million unique TCR sequences were included in an early release covering about 700 HLA-typed donors. HLA typing covered class I and class II loci at four-digit resolution. In addition to the first cohort of 666 subjects, a separate validation cohort of some 120 different subjects was used. All discovery cohort repertoires had been generated using a single sequencing platform. In an earlier analysis of roughly 580 of the donors, high-throughput TCR beta sequencing was used to judge whether each TCR beta V gene segment behaved as functional or pseudogenic. A later genetic analysis took genome-wide SNP genotypes for about three fifths of the 666 donors and used that subset as a discovery cohort. Rather than drawing on any new phenotypic data, the later analysis identified candidate immune exposures from TCR beta sequences and the way those sequences occurred across donors. The study profiled the T cell repertoires of hundreds of subjects by immunosequencing and related them to cytomegalovirus serostatus. To predict cytomegalovirus infection status, the study combined high-throughput TCR immunosequencing, statistical association of individual TCRs with disease status, and machine learning. Among the 398 genotyped donors, approximately 76% belonged to the genetic ancestry cluster associated with self-reported Caucasian donors. The study aimed to test whether signatures of past pathogen exposure could be identified by cataloging public T cell receptors. Typing coverage differed by locus: A, B, C, DRB1 and DQB1 were typed in about 620-630 donors, DQA1 in roughly 500, DPA1 in 600 to 610, and DPB1 in roughly 450. Among about 360 genotyped donors of the cohort, an average of roughly 240,000 unique TCR beta nucleotide sequences were sequenced per donor, about a sixth of them non-productive. Donor age, sex, ethnicity and CMV serostatus were compiled alongside the repertoire data. Because of strong linkage in the cohort, roughly five DR-DQ haplotypes were treated as single units for association and clustering.

A single count supports this clone. Its antigen specificity is not known. Base-call qualities are not available, and no considerably larger clone is one nucleotide away. The cohort consisted of 670 or so healthy bone marrow donors. At the time of sampling, all cohort members were nominally healthy, though unrecorded immune exposures were likely present. The donor tested CMV seronegative, placing the donor among the roughly 340 seronegative members of the cohort. Each donor provided a peripheral blood sample, and peripheral blood mononuclear cells were used for TCR beta sequencing. Genomic DNA was extracted from the blood cell samples with the Qiagen DNeasy Blood Extraction Kit. The paper's findings and limits, for the study overall: The earlier analysis of a few hundred of the donors excluded some 16 rarely observed V segments, including chromosome 9 orphons, because counts were too low. In vitro tests confirmed that a few of the cytomegalovirus-associated TCR beta chains recognize cytomegalovirus antigens. V-gene and J-gene trimming of TCR beta chains was associated with a missense DCLRE1C variant in a later genetic analysis, and the association was replicated in an independent cohort. Most CMV-associated TCR beta chains appeared to be HLA-restricted in a later analysis, and the HLA associations seemed to be driven largely by CMV exposure. According to a later genetic analysis, donors in an Asian-associated ancestry cluster had fewer N-insertions in productive TCRs than the approximately 670-donor mean. A group of highly shared sequence variants was considered likely to be a technical artifact of the sequencing pipeline. A later analysis found that HLA-associated TCR beta chains were more clonally expanded and had lower generation probabilities than equally common non-associated chains. At a false discovery rate of 0.05, a later analysis linked 15,000 to 20,000 TCR beta sequences to specific HLA alleles. HLA typing was unavailable for some donors at each locus, so association tests used only the typed subset. Across donors, most TCR sequences were observed very rarely, whereas some public TCRs were present in many individuals. The classifier was reported to diagnose cytomegalovirus status with high specificity and sensitivity in both the original cohort and the validation cohort. The only immune exposure information available for the cohort was CMV serostatus. In an earlier analysis of more than 500 of the donors, most TCR beta V segments appeared in productive rearrangements about 87% or about 30% of the time, broadly matching IMGT annotations. A later analysis found that TCR association rates varied across HLA loci, with DRB1 alleles showing the most associated TCRs and HLA-C alleles the fewest. Linkage disequilibrium might explain the correlated functional status among segregating V segments, but an unknown experimental factor could not be ruled out. The cohort was sequenced for TCR beta chains only, and without alpha or paired-chain data the features that could be detected were limited. Roughly uniform sequencing depth across donors was assumed in presence/absence analyses, although this assumption may not hold. According to the authors, the approach could potentially be generalized to other disease states and immunological phenotypes. A further reported finding was that TCR beta sequences accurately predicted the HLA-A and HLA-B alleles for most subjects in the first cohort. A total of roughly 160 TCR beta chains were listed by the study as associated with cytomegalovirus. Some IMGT-functional V segments, including TRBV6-2 and TRBV6-3, could not be told apart with the 87-base-pair reads, so those segments were excluded. When HLA alleles, especially DR and DQ, strongly co-occurred, attributing TCR associations to individual alleles was difficult. In a later analysis, several top co-occurrence clusters were reported to appear linked to parvovirus B19, influenza, CMV and Epstein-Barr virus.

The receptor library was made with the immunoSEQ multiplex PCR assay. A mixture of 60 forward primers for TCR Vbeta segments and 13 reverse primers for TCR Jbeta segments was used in the multiplex PCR. Amplification of the CDR3 region of rearranged TCR beta genes was performed with a multiplex PCR assay on genomic DNA. The amplified TCR beta libraries were sequenced on the Illumina HiSeq System as 87-base-pair reads. As for the authors' bioinformatics: A later analysis counted tens of millions of unique TCR beta chains across the 650 to 700 repertoires, and roughly 10 million of these chains were shared by at least two donors. To remove PCR and sequencing errors, raw reads were error-corrected and collapsed into unique sequences using a nearest-neighbor algorithm that merged closely related sequences. Alignment of CDR3 sequences to IMGT reference sequences was used to assign V, D and J gene segments. For a sequence to be retained, a match of at least six nucleotides to both a V gene segment and a J gene segment was required. A rearrangement counted as productive if the CDR3 had no stop codons and remained in frame with V and J, and every other rearrangement counted as non-productive. Following IMGT convention, CDR3 was defined as the stretch from the second conserved V-encoded cysteine up to the conserved J-encoded phenylalanine. The earlier analysis of roughly 590 of the donors excluded any sequence lacking an unambiguous match to a single V gene segment. In an earlier analysis of 587 of the donors, V segments were called functional above 56.7% productive rearrangements and were called segregating when the between-donor standard deviation exceeded 5%. A statistical classification framework was built for diagnosing cytomegalovirus status from the catalog of TCR beta chain sequences. V and J gene assignment, in a later analysis, came from comparing TCR nucleotide sequences with IMGT/GENE-DB human TR gene sequences. The TCRdist pipeline was used in a later analysis to assign CDR3 sequences and most-parsimonious VDJ recombination scenarios. In a later analysis, each TCR beta chain was defined by its CDR3 amino acid sequence together with its V-gene family, and reads without a unique V-gene family were excluded. A later analysis removed 500 to 650 highly shared, low-generation-probability nucleotide sequences to deal with suspected cross-contamination and a sequencing artifact. In a later analysis, a clonal expansion index was calculated for each public chain from normalized within-repertoire ranks of inferred template counts. In a later analysis, generation probabilities were computed using a VDJ recombination model fitted to out-of-frame rearrangements, and the results were checked against IGoR. In a later analysis, hypergeometric tests were used to score TCR-TCR, TCR-HLA and TCR-CMV co-occurrence, with a repertoire-size bias correction applied to TCR pairs. A later analysis estimated false discovery rates by permuting HLA or CMV assignments 20 times. In a later analysis, co-occurring TCRs were grouped with DBSCAN, and TCRdist sequence similarity was added when clustering was performed within HLA-allele-positive subsets. Co-occurrence clustering excluded repertoires with fewer than 30,000 or more than 120,000 public chains, plus five with anomalous nucleotide sharing. The source is immuneACCESS, and TCRdb retained only in-frame sequences with V and J called. Part of the clones is not carried over; for the studies checked, unresolved V genes explain less than half of this, and the remainder is unexplained. Clone size and V and J calls were adopted from that table, with D and trimming inferred from the DNA. This sample is represented by over 100,000 clones; 78% of them were singletons. The ten top clones hold under 2% of the sample.

CDR1 and CDR2 (SGHRS, YFSETQ) derive from the germline V gene. The germline ends are 11 bases apart after V is trimmed by 1 base and J by 2 bases. The CDR3 goes from the cysteine to the phenylalanine over 15 residues. Left in the record is the CDR3 DNA by itself, 45 bases read in frame from the first base. The rearrangement joined TRBV5-1 to TRBJ2-3, with no reliable assignment of the D segment. This TCR came from a woman between 35 and 50 years old in good health and CMV-seronegative. Sequencing was done on a sample of PBMCs. CDR3 reads: CASSLQAMATDTQYF. The sequenced DNA is TGCGCCAGCAGCTTGCAGGCCATGGCCACAGATACGCAGTATTTT.